These 14 T cell receptor beta chains came from one sample sequenced in a study of OX40 agonist ivuxolimab in advanced cancers. Generated by immunoSEQ multiplex PCR, the TCRdb table keeps only in-frame clones and is missing some. In the table there are approximately 77,000 clones, 84% of which are singletons. Sample: CD4+ or CD8+ T cells sorted from blood, taken in a trial of the OX40 agonist ivuxolimab. The receptors here all came from an adult with an advanced solid tumor such as melanoma, head and neck, liver or kidney cancer.

This chain joins TRBV5-1 and TRBJ2-7, with TRBD1 as a possible D gene (5 bases). Germline V gene sequence: CDR1 SGHRS, CDR2 YFSETQ. The CDR3 is made up of 13 amino acids. Trimming stripped 0 bases from V and 5 bases from J, with 9 bases between. The CDR3 loop is CASSLVGAHEQYF. The DNA of the CDR3 is TGCGCCAGCAGCTTGGTAGGGGCCCACGAGCAGTACTTC.

This rearrangement joins TRBV19 to TRBJ1-1; tentatively, D is TRBD1 (6 bases). V was cut by 6 bases and J by 1 base, with 18 bases left in between. The CDR3 is 16 residues long. CDR1 LNHDA and CDR2 SQIVND come from the germline V gene (reference sequence). CDR3 coding DNA: TGTGCCAGTAGCACACGAGGGGGGGCTGGGAACACTGAAGCTTTCTTT. This codes for CASSTRGGAGNTEAFF.

The rearrangement links TRBV7-2 to TRBJ1-2; 8 bases agree with TRBD1. The V and J ends lost 1 base and 4 bases, in that order; junction bases with no gene match: 5. Germline loops: CDR1 SGHTA, CDR2 FQGNSA. The CDR3 sequence is 15 residues long. The CDR3 sequence is CASSLGTGPRYGYTF. CDR3 nucleotide sequence: TGTGCCAGCAGCTTAGGGACAGGGCCCCGCTATGGCTACACCTTC.

The chain recombines TRBV6-1 with TRBJ2-1; D perhaps matches TRBD2 (5 bases). The CDR3 is made up of 16 amino acids. From germline, CDR1 is MNHNS and CDR2 SASEGT. V was cut by 4 bases and J by 1 base, with 14 bases left in between. This CDR3 is CASSVPPPGSYNEQFF. CDR3 nucleotides: TGTGCCAGCAGTGTCCCTCCCCCGGGATCCTACAATGAGCAGTTCTTC.

The chain links TRBV9 to TRBJ1-5; D perhaps matches TRBD1 (5 bases). V was trimmed by 3 bases and J by 9 bases, leaving 13 bases between them. The germline V gene has CDR1 SGDLS and CDR2 YYNGEE. The CDR3 loop spans 13 amino acids. DNA for the CDR3: TGTGCCAGCAGCGCCACCCCAGGGAGGCCCCAGCATTTT. Translating gives CASSATPGRPQHF. The variable domain in full, with the rest retrieved from reference TRBV9 and TRBJ1-5, is DSGVTQTPKHLITATGQRVTLRCSPRSGDLSVYWYQQSLDQGLQFLIQYYNGEERAKGNILERFSAQQFPDLHSELNLSSLELGDSALYFCASSATPGRPQHFGDGTRLSIL.

The chain combines TRBV5-6 with TRBJ2-7; TRBD2 agrees at 12 bases. The CDR3 has 13 amino acids. V was pared by 4 bases and J by 7 bases, with 3 bases of the junction left unmatched. The V gene's germline CDR1 is SGHDT and CDR2 YYEEEE. CDR3 sequence (DNA): TGTGCCAGCAGCCGTGGACTAGCGGGAGAGCAGTACTTC. Translated, it gives CASSRGLAGEQYF.

The chain couples TRBV7-2 to TRBJ1-2, with unresolved D. The V and J ends lost 4 bases and 7 bases respectively, with 13 bases between them. This CDR3 contains 13 residues. Germline lookup yields CDR1 SGHTA and CDR2 FQGNSA. CDR3 DNA: TGTGCCAGCAGCTCGCCGGGGATGGGTGGCTACACCTTC. This encodes CASSSPGMGGYTF. Variable domain in full (rest from reference TRBV7-2 and TRBJ1-2): GAGVSQSPSNKVTEKGKDVELRCDPISGHTALYWYRQSLGQGLEFLIYFQGNSAPDKSGLPSDRFSAERTGGSVSTLTIQRTQQEDSAVYLCASSSPGMGGYTFGSGTRLTVV.

The rearrangement joins TRBV11-2 to TRBJ2-7, with TRBD2 matching over 7 bases. From germline, CDR1 is SGHAT and CDR2 FQNNGV. The junction had 13 bases not matched to a gene; V was cut back by 5 bases and J by 0 bases. This CDR3 contains 17 residues. In DNA form, the CDR3 reads TGTGCCAGCAGCGTGGGATTAGCGGGTTCCAGCTCCTACGAGCAGTACTTC. It translates to CASSVGLAGSSSYEQYF.

V and J are TRBV5-1 and TRBJ2-5, with D tentatively TRBD1 (6 bases). Trimming left V 4 bases short and J 5 bases short, with 15 bases between. The CDR3 contains 14 residues. Per the germline V gene, CDR1 is SGHRS and CDR2 is YFSETQ. CDR3 sequence reads: CASSPPTGLETQYF. The CDR3 bases are TGCGCCAGCAGCCCACCGACAGGATTGGAGACCCAGTACTTC.

The chain recombines TRBV10-3 with TRBJ2-5; TRBD1 agrees at 9 bases. The CDR3 spans 14 residues. Germline CDR1 reads ENHRY; CDR2 reads SYGVKD. J gave up 2 bases and V 6 bases, and 4 bases lay outside the gene matches. This CDR3 is CAIRPGQGQETQYF. For the CDR3, the DNA is TGTGCCATCAGACCGGGACAGGGACAAGAGACCCAGTACTTC.

The chain links TRBV28 to TRBJ2-5, with 10 bases that match TRBD1. The end of the DNA fits TRBJ2-7 better, so the J call may be wrong. CDR1 MDHEN and CDR2 SYDVKM come from the germline V gene. The CDR3 spans 16 residues. CDR3 amino acids: CASTTEAGQGYNEQYF. The CDR3 nucleotides read TGTGCCAGCACAACCGAAGCGGGACAGGGGTACAACGAGCAGTACTTC.

V gene TRBV10-3 combines with J gene TRBJ1-2; tentative D call: TRBD1 (5 bases). The CDR3 spans 14 residues. V was trimmed by 2 bases and J by 3 bases, leaving 10 bases between them. Germline values: CDR1 ENHRY, CDR2 SYGVKD. The CDR3 is CAISEARADYGYTF. The CDR3 region has the DNA TGTGCCATCAGTGAGGCCAGGGCCGACTATGGCTACACCTTC.

The genes are TRBV6-1 and TRBJ2-3; D possibly matches TRBD1 or TRBD2 (5 bases each). Germline values: CDR1 MNHNS, CDR2 SASEGT. Trimming shortened V by 2 bases and J by 5 bases, and 11 bases separated the two germline ends. The CDR3 contains 14 residues. CDR3 in DNA: TGTGCCAGCAGTGAAAGTGGGGGAATAGATACGCAGTATTTT. This translates into CASSESGGIDTQYF.

The J gene is TRBJ2-4, the V gene TRBV11-2; no reliable D call. Germline V gene data show CDR1 as SGHAT and CDR2 as FQNNGV. V gave up 1 base and J gave up 14 bases, with 12 bases separating them. There are 12 residues in the CDR3. CDR3 protein: CASSLVPGIEYF. CDR3 coding DNA: TGTGCCAGCAGCTTAGTCCCGGGTATAGAGTACTTC.